These T cell receptor beta chains were read from a single sample in a study of blood T cell repertoires in COVID-19. The protocol was immunoSEQ multiplex PCR, while the TCRdb copy is restricted to in-frame clones and leaves out a portion. The profile shows about 440,000 clones, about 90% of them singletons. Sequencing was performed on PBMCs or T cells enriched from blood (not recorded which). The receptor source for this set is a woman between 18 and 29 years old with acute COVID-19. Both conserved end residues are part of each CDR3. A D gene is named only where the DNA matches it firmly. Some rows have no size entry. The others give once, few or many, or a class for an expanded clone.

TRBD1 TRBJ1-1 - TRBV18 TGTGCCAGCTCACCCCTCGGGACAGAGAGGGGAAGGACTGAAGCTTTCTTT CASSPLGTERGRTEAFF
TRBD1 TRBJ1-3 - TRBV28 TGTGCCAGCAGTTTAGAACAGGGGGCCCCTGGAAACACCATATATTTT CASSLEQGAPGNTIYF
TRBD1 TRBJ2-2 - TRBV4-1 TGCGCCAGCAGCGTCCGGGACAGAACTCACACCGGGGAGCTGTTTTTT CASSVRDRTHTGELFF
- TRBJ2-3 - TRBV7-2 TGTGCCAGCAGCCTCCAATGGGGGCGAGGCACAGATACGCAGTATTTT CASSLQWGRGTDTQYF
- TRBJ1-2 - TRBV13 TGTGCCAGCAGCTTAAGGCAGGGTGCACCTCTAAACTATGGCTACACCTTC CASSLRQGAPLNYGYTF
- TRBJ1-5 - TRBV6-5 TGTGCCAGCGGTTTCTATCAGCCCCAGCATTTT CASGFYQPQHF
- TRBJ1-1 - TRBV7-3 TGTGCCAGCAGCTTTGGACACGCGAACACTGAAGCTTTCTTT CASSFGHANTEAFF
- TRBJ1-4 - TRBV28 TGTGCCAGCAGTTTCGGTCAGGGGAATGAAAAACTGTTTTTT CASSFGQGNEKLFF
TRBD2 TRBJ2-2 - TRBV7-3 TGTGCCAGCAGCTCACCGCAGGGGGTTGGGACTAGCGCCGGGGAGCTGTTTTTT CASSSPQGVGTSAGELFF
- TRBJ2-5 - TRBV7-2 TGTGCCAGCAGCTTAGGTACAGGCCAAGAGACCCAGTACTTC CASSLGTGQETQYF
TRBD1 TRBJ2-7 - TRBV10-1 TGCGCCAGCAGTGCCGGGACAGGGGGCGCCGAGCAGTACTTC CASSAGTGGAEQYF
- TRBJ1-1 - TRBV5-6 TGTGCCAGCAGCCTGACCGGGAGCATCAGTGGGGCTTTCTTT CASSLTGSISGAFF
TRBD1 TRBJ2-1 - TRBV5-5 TGTGCCAGCAGCCAGGGACAGTCTAGCTCCTACAATGAGCAGTTCTTC CASSQGQSSSYNEQFF
- TRBJ2-7 - TRBV29-1 TGCAGCGTTGCTCAGGGGCTCTACGAGCAGTACTTC CSVAQGLYEQYF
- TRBJ2-2 - TRBV14 TGTGCCAGCACAGGTTACACCGGGGAGCTGTTTTTT CASTGYTGELFF
TRBD2 TRBJ2-1 - TRBV7-7 TGTGCCAGCAGCTTAACGGGCAACCACCGGACTAGCGTAGATGAGCAGTTCTTC CASSLTGNHRTSVDEQFF
TRBD2 TRBJ2-7 - TRBV6-5 TGTGCCAGCAGCTCCCCCGGGACTACACTTTACGAGCAGTACTTC CASSSPGTTLYEQYF
TRBD1 TRBJ1-5 once TRBV15 TGTGCCACCAGCAGCGTAACCGGGACAGGGGGCTCGCCCCAGCATTTT CATSSVTGTGGSPQHF
TRBD1 TRBJ2-3 - TRBV7-9 TGTGCCAGCACCCTGCTTCAGGACAGGGGGTTGGATACGCAGTATTTT CASTLLQDRGLDTQYF
TRBD2 TRBJ2-1 - TRBV2 TGTGCCAGCACCGGACTAGCGGGAGGCAAAGATAATGAGCAGTTCTTC CASTGLAGGKDNEQFF
- TRBJ2-2 few TRBV7-6 TGTGCCAGCAGCTTTAGAGAGAACACCGGGGAGCTGTTTTTT CASSFRENTGELFF
TRBD2 TRBJ2-7 - TRBV6-2/TRBV6-3 TGTGCCAGCAGTACCCTTGAATCCCCGGGACTAGCGGGAGTAGGCTACGAGCAGTACTTC CASSTLESPGLAGVGYEQYF
- TRBJ2-3 - TRBV9 TGTGCCAGCAGCTCCCGAACCGGGGCAGATACGCAGTATTTT CASSSRTGADTQYF
TRBD2 TRBJ2-7 once TRBV7-2 TGTGCCAGCAGCTTAGGGGCCCAGGGACTAGCGTACGAGCAGTACTTC CASSLGAQGLAYEQYF
- TRBJ2-7 - TRBV12-5 TGTGCTAGTGGTTTGGCAACCGACAGCCGAGTCGTCTACGAGCAGTACTTC CASGLATDSRVVYEQYF
TRBD1 TRBJ2-7 - TRBV10-3 TGTGCCATTTCCGGGACAGGCAACTCCTACGAGCAGTACTTC CAISGTGNSYEQYF
TRBD1 TRBJ2-1 - TRBV6-2/TRBV6-3 TGTGCCAGCAGTACGGGACAGGGAAACTCCTACAATGAGCAGTTCTTC CASSTGQGNSYNEQFF
TRBD1 TRBJ2-7 once TRBV14 TGTGCCAGCAGCCAAGTAGGGACAGCGCCCTACGAGCAGTACTTC CASSQVGTAPYEQYF
TRBD2 TRBJ2-7 - TRBV27 TGTGCCAGCAGTGAGGGACTAGCGGGAGCTGGCTACGAGCAGTACTTC CASSEGLAGAGYEQYF
TRBD1 TRBJ2-6 - TRBV19 TGTGCCAGTAGTATGACAGGGGCTGGGGCCAACGTCCTGACTTTC CASSMTGAGANVLTF
TRBD1 TRBJ1-4 - TRBV5-8 TGTGCCAGCAGCTTGTGGACAGGAGGGGTTGAAAAACTGTTTTTT CASSLWTGGVEKLFF
TRBD1 TRBJ1-2 - TRBV3-1/TRBV3-2 TGTGCCAGCAGCCAAGGACAGGGGGGCGAGGTTTTTTTAGGCTATGGCTACACCTTC CASSQGQGGEVFLGYGYTF
- TRBJ2-5 - TRBV7-2 TGTGCCAGCAGCTTTCAACCAGTTCGGGGGACCCAGTACTTC CASSFQPVRGTQYF
TRBD2 TRBJ2-1 - TRBV5-1 TGCGCCAGCACCCCTGTAGCGGGAGGGTCGTTCAATGAGCAGTTCTTC CASTPVAGGSFNEQFF
- TRBJ2-2 - TRBV19 TGTGCCAGTAGTACCCACCCGGGGGCCGGGGAGCTGTTTTTT CASSTHPGAGELFF
- TRBJ2-1 - TRBV28 TGTGCCAGCAGTCCCACTAGAGGCAATGAGCAGTTCTTC CASSPTRGNEQFF
TRBD1 TRBJ1-2 - TRBV2 TGTGCCAGCAGGGACAGGGTCTATGGCTACACCTTC CASRDRVYGYTF
TRBD2 TRBJ2-5 - TRBV7-9 TGTGCCAGCAGCCGATCTAGCGGAGAGGCAGAGACCCAGTACTTC CASSRSSGEAETQYF
TRBD2 TRBJ2-5 - TRBV19 TGTGCCAGTAGTGTCACTAGCGGGAGCGAGACCCAGTACTTC CASSVTSGSETQYF
- TRBJ2-7 once TRBV6-5 TGTGCCAGCAGTTTCTCAGCGGCTCTCTACGAGCAGTACTTC CASSFSAALYEQYF
- TRBJ2-7 - TRBV7-6 TGTGCCAGCAGCCCGCGATCGACAGTTTACGAGCAGTACTTC CASSPRSTVYEQYF
- TRBJ2-1 - TRBV4-3 TGCGCCAGCAGCCATCGACAGGCCTACAATGAGCAGTTCTTC CASSHRQAYNEQFF
- TRBJ1-1 - TRBV13 TGTGCCAGCAGCAAGGGGACATCGTCGAGTGAAGCTTTCTTT CASSKGTSSSEAFF
- TRBJ2-3 - TRBV27 TGTGCCAGCAGTTTAAATGAGCGGGCGCCCTTCACAGATACGCAGTATTTT CASSLNERAPFTDTQYF
TRBD2 TRBJ2-7 - TRBV13 TGTGCCAGCAGCTTGGCGCAGTTCTCTAGCGGGGCCACTGACGAGCAGTACTTC CASSLAQFSSGATDEQYF
TRBD1 TRBJ1-5 once TRBV5-6 TGTGCCAGCAGCTTGGCCAAGGGGGCGAGTCAGCCCCAGCATTTT CASSLAKGASQPQHF
TRBD2 TRBJ2-7 - TRBV30 TGTGCCTGGAGTGGACTAGCGGGAGTCAGGCAGTACTTC CAWSGLAGVRQYF
- TRBJ1-1 - TRBV20-1 TGCAGTGCGGGTGGGCAGGGAGCTTTCTTT CSAGGQGAFF
TRBD1 TRBJ1-1 - TRBV28 TGTGCCAGCAGTTTATTCAGTAGTTTAGGGACAGCCACTGAAGCTTTCTTT CASSLFSSLGTATEAFF
- TRBJ2-3 - TRBV7-9 TGTGCCAGCAGCCAGAGCACAGATACGCAGTATTTT CASSQSTDTQYF
TRBD1 TRBJ2-1 - TRBV2 TGTGCCAGCAGGCCGACAGGGAATGAGCAGTTCTTC CASRPTGNEQFF
- TRBJ2-7 - TRBV6-6 TGTGCCAGCAGTTACTCGAATGTAGCAGCGATCTACGAGCAGTACTTC CASSYSNVAAIYEQYF